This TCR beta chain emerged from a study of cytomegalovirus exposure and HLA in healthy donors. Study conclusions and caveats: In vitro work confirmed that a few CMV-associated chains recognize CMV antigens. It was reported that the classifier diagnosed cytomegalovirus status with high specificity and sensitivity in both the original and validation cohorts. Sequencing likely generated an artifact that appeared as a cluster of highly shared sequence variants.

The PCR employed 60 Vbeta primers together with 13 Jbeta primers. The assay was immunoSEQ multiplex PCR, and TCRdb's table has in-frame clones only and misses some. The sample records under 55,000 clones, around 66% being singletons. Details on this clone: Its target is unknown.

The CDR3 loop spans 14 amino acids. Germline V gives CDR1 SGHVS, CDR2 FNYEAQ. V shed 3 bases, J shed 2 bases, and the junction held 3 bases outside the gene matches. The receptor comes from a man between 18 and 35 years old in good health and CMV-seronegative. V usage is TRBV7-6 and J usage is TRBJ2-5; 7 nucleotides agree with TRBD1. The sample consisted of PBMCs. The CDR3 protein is CASSFDRVQETQYF. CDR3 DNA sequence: TGTGCCAGCAGCTTCGACAGGGTACAAGAGACCCAGTACTTC.